The clone carrying this T cell receptor (beta chain) has a handful of counts. Its antigen is undetermined. The sample holds other DNA sequences that translate to the same CDR3. These data originate in a study of cytomegalovirus exposure and HLA in healthy donors. Broader study findings: In terms of immune exposure information, only CMV serostatus was available.

Trimming took 5 bases from V and 9 from J; bases not matched to a gene: 7. The CDR3 is made up of 14 amino acids. Germline V gives CDR1 SNHLY, CDR2 FYNNEI. The PCR employed 60 Vbeta primers together with 13 Jbeta primers. This table comes from immunoSEQ multiplex PCR, and its TCRdb copy is limited to in-frame clones, with some not included. The sample records 110,000 to 150,000 clones, just under 70% being singletons. V gene TRBV2 combines with J gene TRBJ1-3; 10 bases align to TRBD1. This receptor was obtained from a man aged 60 to 69 in good health and CMV-seronegative. The sequenced material came from PBMCs. The CDR3 region is CASSRDRGWGTIYF. The DNA for the CDR3 is TGTGCCAGCAGTAGGGACAGGGGATGGGGCACCATATATTTT. The variable domain in full, with the rest retrieved from reference TRBV2 and TRBJ1-3, is EPEVTQTPSHQVTQMGQEVILRCVPISNHLYFYWYRQILGQKVEFLVSFYNNEISEKSEIFDDQFSVERPDGSNFTLKIRSTKLEDSAMYFCASSRDRGWGTIYFGEGSWLTVV.